This T cell receptor (beta chain) was sequenced in a study of blood T cells in healthy people across ages. Looked up from germline, CDR1 is MDHEN and CDR2 is SYDVKM. There are 16 residues in the CDR3. Trimming removed 0 bases from V and 0 bases from J, with 6 bases in between. Primers used in a second PCR of roughly 6 to 11 cycles were a sample-barcoded 5' primer and a J-beta primer mix. Each cDNA molecule was tagged by a template-switch adaptor with 12 random nucleotides. MiXCR, run by TCRdb on the 5' RACE reads, gives a single entry per CDR3 protein. This table holds about a million distinct CDR3 sequences, around 54% found once. Concerning this clonotype itself: Its cognate antigen is unknown.

Donation came from healthy Caucasian individuals in Russia who were aged about 6 to 90. Study-wide points: With donor CMV status unknown, expanded clonotype changes were possibly confounded. Higher diversity and more naive CD4+ cells were features of long-lived donors, compared to aged donors.

This TCR derives from a woman aged 55 to 70 in good health. The sample was blood. This chain uses TRBV28 with TRBJ2-6, with D hard to call. Here the CDR3 reads CASSLWGTSGANVLTF. Here the CDR3 DNA reads TGTGCCAGCAGTTTATGGGGCACCTCTGGGGCCAACGTCCTGACTTTC.